This T cell receptor (beta chain) was profiled in a study of Ad26.COV2.S vaccination and SARS-CoV-2 variants. Study-level results: Analyses of TCR breadth and depth may have underestimated total T cell responses. Participants given vaccine showed non-spike TCR breadth similar to that of placebo recipients. Considerable breadth of spike-specific CD8+ and CD4+ T cell responses has reportedly been documented following vaccination. The study found higher spike-specific TCR breadth in vaccine than placebo recipients.

In regard to this clone: The antigen remains undetermined.

Assay used: immunoSEQ multiplex PCR; TCRdb lists only in-frame clones, some missing. The table has about 87,000 clones, approximately 77% seen once. This sequence was found in a human donor who had recovered from COVID-19. The sample consisted of peripheral blood, taken after recovery from COVID-19.

The CDR3 sequence is CASSQENRATPLHF. The CDR3 nucleotides are TGCGCCAGCAGCCAAGAGAACAGGGCGACACCCCTCCACTTT. The chain has TRBV4-3 and TRBJ1-6; possible D gene TRBD1, 6 bases. CDR3 length equals 14 residues. Deletions cut 0 bases from V and 11 bases from J, with 11 bases between. Germline-derived CDR1 and CDR2 are LGHNA and YSLEER.